The 13 T cell receptor beta chains below were found in one sample sequenced in a study of CD8 T cells in Susac syndrome (dated by TCRdb to between 2018 and 2021). Library generation was performed with the immunoSEQ multiplex PCR assay. RNA was extracted using the RNeasy kit, and roughly 0.5 to 1 microgram was reverse transcribed with random hexamers. Clones were called with MiXCR by TCRdb after fastp trimmed the public reads at Q25, and only in-frame beta chains were retained. Each CDR3 protein gets just one entry, which takes the most common genes and DNA from the rows behind it. This sample gives under 200,000 distinct CDR3 sequences in total; 90% to 95% of them show up just once. Around 0.1% of the sample lies in the top ten. Sequencing was carried out using CD4+ T cells from PBMCs. All receptors come from a human donor in good health.

This clonotype has more than one count but fewer than ten. The chain is built from TRBV12-3 or TRBV12-4 and TRBJ2-5, with TRBD2 matching 9 bases. The CDR3 runs 15 residues. V gave up 3 bases and J gave up 2 bases; unmatched junction bases: 4. The CDR3 bases are TGTGCCAGCAGTTTGACCAGCGGGGGGCAAGAGACCCAGTACTTC. It encodes CASSLTSGGQETQYF.

The V and J genes are TRBV6-4 and TRBJ2-1, with TRBD2 identical over 11 bases. The CDR3 is 14 amino acids. The junction had 6 bases not matched to a gene; V was cut back by 6 bases and J by 8 bases. Germline V gene lookup returns CDR1 MRHNA and CDR2 SNTAGT. The CDR3 loop is CASSRLAGPHEQFF. The CDR3 bases are TGTGCCAGCAGCCGACTAGCGGGGCCCCATGAGCAGTTCTTC.

The CDR3 nucleotides read TGTGCCAGCAGTTTAGGGGTCGGGGCCAACGTCCTGACTTTC. It yields the protein CASSLGVGANVLTF. This chain uses TRBV27 with TRBJ2-6; no clear D. V gave up 2 bases and J gave up 4 bases, with 6 bases separating them. CDR3 length: 14 residues. In germline, CDR1 is MNHEY, CDR2 SMNVEV (reference sequence).

This clonotype has only one observation. The chain uses TRBV27 and TRBJ1-4; possibly TRBD1 for D (6 bases). The germline gives CDR1 MNHEY, CDR2 SMNVEV (reference sequence). Trimming took 8 bases from V and 11 from J, leaving 21 bases between them. This CDR3 spans 14 amino acids. DNA of the CDR3: TGTGCCAGCGGGTACAGGGAACCCACCGGGAAACTGTTTTTT. As protein: CASGYREPTGKLFF.

The chain joins TRBV19 to TRBJ1-2; 7 nucleotides agree with TRBD1. This CDR3 is built from 15 residues. V was pared by 6 bases and J by 6 bases, with 13 bases of the junction left unmatched. Germline lookup yields CDR1 LNHDA and CDR2 SQIVND (reference sequence). Here the CDR3 reads CASSPRGRYRDGYTF. The CDR3 DNA follows: TGTGCCAGTAGCCCGAGGGGGCGCTATCGTGATGGCTACACCTTC. Supplemented by reference TRBV19 and TRBJ1-2, the full variable domain reads DGGITQSPKYLFRKEGQNVTLSCEQNLNHDAMYWYRQDPGQGLRLIYYSQIVNDFQKGDIAEGYSVSREKKESFPLTVTSAQKNPTAFYLCASSPRGRYRDGYTFGSGTRLTVV.

The chain couples TRBV15 to TRBJ1-1; TRBD1 is a possible D gene (6 bases). The CDR3 consists of 17 residues. Looked up from germline, CDR1 is LNHNV and CDR2 is YYDKDF (reference sequence). The germline V and J ends were trimmed by 5 bases and 0 bases, with 19 bases remaining between them. CDR3 sequence (DNA): TGTGCCACCAGCTCTTTAGGGCAGGGGACTTTGAACACTGAAGCTTTCTTT. Translating it yields CATSSLGQGTLNTEAFF.

The chain is built from TRBV28 and TRBJ1-5; D remains unclear. The V gene lost 5 bases and the J gene lost 6 bases, with 11 bases spanning the gap. The CDR3 length is 13 residues. Germline CDR1 is MDHEN and CDR2 is SYDVKM. For the CDR3, the DNA is TGTGCCAGCAGTCCCCGCCCGAGTCAGCCCCAGCATTTT. Protein sequence: CASSPRPSQPQHF.

V is TRBV7-2 and J is TRBJ2-7, with a tentative D call TRBD1 (5 bases). The CDR3 runs to 14 residues. Trimming pared 2 bases from V and 0 bases from J, leaving 8 bases between. Germline loops: CDR1 SGHTA, CDR2 FQGNSA. CDR3 bases: TGTGCCAGCAGCTTATCCACAGGCTCCTACGAGCAGTACTTC. This encodes CASSLSTGSYEQYF.

The CDR3 sequence is CASSLGAYTEAFF. The CDR3 DNA sequence: TGTGCCAGCAGCCTCGGGGCTTACACTGAAGCTTTCTTT. V usage is TRBV7-9 and J usage is TRBJ1-1; D perhaps matches TRBD1 (5 bases). This CDR3 is 13 amino acids long. Trimming pared 5 bases from V and 3 bases from J, leaving 10 bases between. Germline V gene data show CDR1 as SEHNR and CDR2 as FQNEAQ (reference sequence).

CDR3 protein: CAISERRGGEDTQYF. CDR3 DNA sequence: TGTGCCATCAGTGAGCGGCGGGGGGGCGAAGATACGCAGTATTTT. The chain uses TRBV10-3 and TRBJ2-3, with 9 bases fitting TRBD2. Trimming cost V 2 bases and J 5 bases; bases outside gene matches: 5. The CDR3 extends over 15 amino acids. Germline lookup yields CDR1 ENHRY and CDR2 SYGVKD.

The rearrangement joins TRBV30 to TRBJ1-5; 8 nucleotides line up with TRBD1. After removal of 0 bases from V and 0 bases from J, the junction contained 13 bases not matched to a gene. The CDR3 covers 19 residues. The V gene's germline CDR1 is GTSNPN and CDR2 SVGIG (reference sequence). The CDR3 loop is CAWSVPGGRGLDSNQPQHF. For the CDR3, the DNA is TGTGCCTGGAGTGTACCTGGCGGCAGGGGGCTTGATAGCAATCAGCCCCAGCATTTT.

This rearrangement joins TRBV20-1 to TRBJ2-1; the D gene is possibly TRBD2 (5 bases). The CDR3 has 12 amino acids. V was cut by 5 bases and J by 6 bases, with 11 bases left in between. Germline loops: CDR1 DFQATT, CDR2 SNEGSKA (reference sequence). CDR3 residues: CSAPDYRNEQFF. In nucleotides, the CDR3 is TGCAGTGCTCCCGACTATCGCAATGAGCAGTTCTTC.

The rearrangement joins TRBV6-2 or TRBV6-3 to TRBJ1-1; no firm D call. V lost 1 base and J 3 bases, leaving 3 bases between the germline ends. Germline V CDR1 and CDR2: MNHEY, SVGEGT. This CDR3 region has 12 residues. CDR3 bases: TGTGCCAGCAGTTACTTAGACACTGAAGCTTTCTTT. Amino acids: CASSYLDTEAFF.